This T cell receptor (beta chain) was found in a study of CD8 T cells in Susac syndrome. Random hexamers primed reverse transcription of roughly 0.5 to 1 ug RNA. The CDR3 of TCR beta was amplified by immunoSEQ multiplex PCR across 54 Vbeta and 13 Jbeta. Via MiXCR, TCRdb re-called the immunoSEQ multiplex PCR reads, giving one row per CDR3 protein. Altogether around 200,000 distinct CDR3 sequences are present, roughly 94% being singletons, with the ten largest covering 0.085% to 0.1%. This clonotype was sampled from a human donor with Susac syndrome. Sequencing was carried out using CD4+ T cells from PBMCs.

This CDR3 is CASSLTSGGLNEQFF. The CDR3 region has the DNA TGCGCCAGCAGCTTGACTAGCGGGGGCCTCAATGAGCAGTTCTTC. The V and J genes are TRBV5-1 and TRBJ2-1; the match to TRBD2 covers 11 bases. Per the germline V gene, CDR1 is SGHRS and CDR2 is YFSETQ. CDR3 size: 15 residues. The J segment lost 6 bases and the V segment lost 1 base, leaving 3 bases of the junction unmatched.